The present T cell receptor (beta chain) was sequenced within a study of cytomegalovirus exposure and HLA in healthy donors (dated by TCRdb to about 2017). For context, the study as a whole: An earlier analysis of 587 of the donors reported 250 to 300 Gb of sequence data and approximately 120 million unique TCR beta sequences obtained from about 170 million T cells. An early release that covered fewer than 800 HLA-typed donors contained approximately 300 gigabases of sequencing data and 70 million to 100 million unique TCR sequences. Of the approximately 400 genotyped donors, roughly 80% fell in the genetic ancestry cluster associated with self-reported Caucasian donors. The aim of the study was to test whether cataloging public T cell receptors could identify signatures of past pathogen exposure. Using immunosequencing, the study profiled T cell repertoires from 666 subjects and related those repertoires to cytomegalovirus serostatus. In addition to the first cohort of hundreds of subjects, a separate validation cohort of 120 different subjects was used. To predict cytomegalovirus infection status, the study combined high-throughput TCR immunosequencing, statistical association of individual TCRs with disease status, and machine learning. In a later analysis, previously published TCR beta repertoires from 600 to 850 donors were re-analyzed and high-resolution HLA genotyping was added so that TCR occurrence patterns could be studied. In the later analysis, no new phenotypic data were used to find candidate immune exposures; instead, reliance was placed on TCR beta sequences and their occurrence across donors. An earlier analysis of several hundred of the donors applied high-throughput TCR beta sequencing to assess whether each TCR beta V gene segment acted as functional or pseudogenic. Alongside the repertoire data, information on donor age, sex, ethnicity and CMV serostatus was compiled. In a later genetic analysis, genome-wide SNP genotypes for about 55% of the 666 donors were used, and that subset was treated as a discovery cohort. All discovery cohort repertoires had been generated using a single sequencing platform. HLA typing included class I and class II loci at four-digit resolution. Typing coverage differed by locus: A, B, C, DRB1 and DQB1 were typed in roughly 620-630 donors, DQA1 in roughly 510, DPA1 in over 600, and DPB1 in 400 to 480. Five DR-DQ haplotypes were handled as single units for association and clustering, since linkage in the cohort was strong. Among roughly 400 genotyped donors of the cohort, an average of roughly 230,000 unique TCR beta nucleotide sequences was sequenced per donor, of which about 19% were non-productive.

As to this clone: There is no known antigen for this receptor. No base quality information exists; no much larger clone differs at one position.

Libraries were made using the immunoSEQ multiplex PCR assay. For the multiplex PCR, a mixture combining 60 forward primers for TCR Vbeta segments and 13 reverse primers for TCR Jbeta segments was used. Amplification of the CDR3 region of rearranged TCR beta genes was performed with a multiplex PCR assay on genomic DNA. The Illumina HiSeq System was used to sequence the amplified TCR beta libraries as 87-base-pair reads. The study's processing was this. In a later analysis, some 80 million unique TCR beta chains were counted across the roughly 670 repertoires, and roughly 11 million of these chains were shared by at least two donors. Raw reads were error-corrected and collapsed into unique sequences with a nearest-neighbor algorithm that merged closely related sequences to remove PCR and sequencing errors. CDR3 sequences were aligned to IMGT reference sequences to assign V, D and J gene segments. Each retained sequence needed at least a six-nucleotide match to both a V gene segment and a J gene segment. A rearrangement was called productive if the CDR3 had no stop codons and remained in frame with V and J, and every other rearrangement was called non-productive. CDR3 was defined according to IMGT convention as the region running from the second conserved V-encoded cysteine to the conserved J-encoded phenylalanine. The earlier analysis of approximately 500 of the donors excluded sequences that lacked an unambiguous match to a single V gene segment. An earlier analysis of some 610 of the donors called V segments functional above 56.7% productive rearrangements and segregating when the between-donor standard deviation exceeded 5%. A statistical classification framework was built for diagnosing cytomegalovirus status from the catalog of TCR beta chain sequences. In a later analysis, TCR nucleotide sequences were compared against IMGT/GENE-DB human TR gene sequences so that V and J genes could be assigned. In a later analysis, CDR3 sequences and most-parsimonious VDJ recombination scenarios were assigned using the TCRdist pipeline. In a later analysis, each TCR beta chain was defined by its CDR3 amino acid sequence together with its V-gene family, and reads lacking a unique V-gene family were excluded. To address suspected cross-contamination and a sequencing artifact, a later analysis removed several hundred highly shared, low-generation-probability nucleotide sequences. In a later analysis, a clonal expansion index was calculated for each public chain from normalized within-repertoire ranks of inferred template counts. In a later analysis, generation probabilities were computed using a VDJ recombination model fitted to out-of-frame rearrangements, and the results were checked against IGoR. A later analysis scored TCR-TCR, TCR-HLA and TCR-CMV co-occurrence with hypergeometric tests, applying a repertoire-size bias correction to TCR pairs. False discovery rates were estimated in a later analysis by permuting HLA or CMV assignments 20 times. In a later analysis, co-occurring TCRs were grouped using DBSCAN, and TCRdist sequence similarity was added for clustering within HLA-allele-positive subsets. For co-occurrence clustering, repertoires with fewer than 30,000 or more than 120,000 public chains were excluded, along with five repertoires with anomalous nucleotide sharing. In its TCRdb copy, this immuneACCESS table keeps in-frame sequences only and misses some clones. Where compared with another copy, unresolved V genes explain less than half of these, and the others have no known cause. Clone size and V and J calls were adopted from that table, with D and trimming inferred from the DNA. In this sample the table shows around 150,000 clones, around 76% of which occur a single time. The ten largest clones add up to 2% to 2.5% of the sample.

Reading the germline V gene (reference sequence) gives CDR1 LNHDA and CDR2 SQIVND. V ends up 9 bases short and J 14 bases short, with an unmatched junction base count of 11. There are 11 amino acids in the CDR3, from cysteine to phenylalanine inclusive. CDR3 DNA only is kept here, 33 bases in frame from base 1. The paper as a whole reports these results and caveats: Because the 87-base-pair reads could not distinguish some IMGT-functional V segments, including TRBV6-2 and TRBV6-3, those segments were excluded. Because HLA typing was unavailable for some donors at each locus, only the typed subset was used in association tests. CMV serostatus was the only immune exposure information available for the cohort. In an earlier analysis of a few hundred of the donors, most TCR beta V segments were observed in productive rearrangements about 87% or about 30% of the time, broadly matching IMGT annotations. In the study, some 180 TCR beta chains were listed as associated with cytomegalovirus. A later genetic analysis associated a missense DCLRE1C variant with V-gene and J-gene trimming of TCR beta chains, and an independent cohort replicated the association. Correlated functional status among segregating V segments might reflect linkage disequilibrium, but an unknown experimental factor could not be ruled out. The authors suggested that the approach could potentially be extended to other disease states and immunological phenotypes. A further reported finding was that TCR beta sequences accurately predicted the HLA-A and HLA-B alleles for most subjects in the first cohort. A group of highly shared sequence variants was considered likely to be a technical artifact of the sequencing pipeline. The classifier was reported to diagnose cytomegalovirus status with high specificity and sensitivity in both the original and validation cohorts. Only TCR beta chains were sequenced in this cohort, and the absence of alpha or paired-chain data limited detectable features. When HLA alleles, especially DR and DQ, strongly co-occurred, TCR associations were difficult to assign to individual alleles. In a later analysis, HLA-associated TCR beta chains were found to be more clonally expanded and to have lower generation probabilities than equally common non-associated chains. According to a later analysis, most CMV-associated TCR beta chains appeared to be HLA-restricted, and the HLA associations seemed to be driven largely by CMV exposure. Over 15 rarely observed V segments, including chromosome 9 orphons, were excluded from the earlier analysis of about 600 of the donors because counts were too low. Most TCR sequences were seen in very few donors, while some public TCRs were found in many individuals. Several of the top co-occurrence clusters appeared to be linked to parvovirus B19, influenza, CMV and Epstein-Barr virus, according to a later analysis. A later analysis found that TCR association rates varied across HLA loci, with DRB1 alleles showing the most associated TCRs and HLA-C alleles the fewest. A few of the identified cytomegalovirus-associated TCR beta chains were confirmed in vitro to be specific for cytomegalovirus antigens. According to a later genetic analysis, donors in an Asian-associated ancestry cluster had fewer N-insertions in productive TCRs than the approximately 670-donor mean. Roughly uniform sequencing depth across donors was assumed in presence/absence analyses, although this assumption may not hold. In a later analysis, 15,000 to 20,000 TCR beta sequences were associated with specific HLA alleles at a false discovery rate of 0.05.

The cohort was made up of about 610 healthy bone marrow donors. All cohort members were sampled while nominally healthy, although unrecorded immune exposures were likely present. The donor tested CMV seronegative, placing the donor among the approximately 400 seronegative members of the cohort. A peripheral blood sample was provided by each donor, and peripheral blood mononuclear cells were used for TCR beta sequencing. The Qiagen DNeasy Blood Extraction Kit was used to extract genomic DNA from the blood cell samples. The specimen sequenced was PBMCs. The sequence derives from a female donor in good health and CMV-seronegative. The sequence is built from TRBV19 and TRBJ2-3, with TRBD2 identical over 7 junction bases. The CDR3: CASGGTLQRYF. The DNA is as follows: TGTGCCAGCGGGGGGACCTTGCAGCGGTATTTT.